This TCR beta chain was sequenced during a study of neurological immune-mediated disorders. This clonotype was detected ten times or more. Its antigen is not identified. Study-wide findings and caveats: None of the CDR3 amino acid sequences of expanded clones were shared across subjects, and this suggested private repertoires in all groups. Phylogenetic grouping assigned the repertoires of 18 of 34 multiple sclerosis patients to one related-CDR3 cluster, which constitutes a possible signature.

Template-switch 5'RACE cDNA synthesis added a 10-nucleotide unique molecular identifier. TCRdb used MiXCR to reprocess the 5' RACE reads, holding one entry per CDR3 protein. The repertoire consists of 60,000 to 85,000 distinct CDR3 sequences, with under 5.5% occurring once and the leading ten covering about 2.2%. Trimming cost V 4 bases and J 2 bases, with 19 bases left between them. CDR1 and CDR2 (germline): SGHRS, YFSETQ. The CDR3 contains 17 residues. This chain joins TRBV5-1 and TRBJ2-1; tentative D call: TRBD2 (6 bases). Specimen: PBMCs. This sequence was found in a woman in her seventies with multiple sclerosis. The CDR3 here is CASSAGSGGSTYNEQFF. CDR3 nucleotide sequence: TGCGCCAGCAGCGCAGGATCTGGAGGGAGTACCTACAATGAGCAGTTCTTC.